This T cell receptor (beta chain) was sequenced during a study of T cells after yellow fever vaccination. The CDR3 extends over 18 amino acids. V shed 4 bases, J shed 3 bases, and the junction held 16 bases outside the gene matches. Germline CDR1 SGHTA, CDR2 FQGTGA. MiXCR, run by TCRdb on the 5' RACE reads, gives a single entry per CDR3 protein. The sample carries approximately 550,000 distinct CDR3 sequences, roughly a fifth recorded once. This clonotype was observed a few times. Material: PBMCs, obtained 15 days after the yellow fever booster vaccination. This receptor was obtained from a man younger than 45 who received the YFV17D yellow fever vaccine. The rearrangement links TRBV7-3 to TRBJ2-3; 7 nucleotides line up with TRBD1. CDR3 amino acids: CASSSQGTDPGNTDTQYF. The CDR3 coding sequence is TGTGCCAGCAGCTCACAAGGGACAGACCCGGGGAATACAGATACGCAGTATTTT.